Sequencing of this T cell receptor beta chain was carried out in a study of patients and donors after allogeneic stem cell transplantation. V lost 5 bases to trimming and J lost 15 bases, with 5 bases between them. There are 8 residues in the CDR3. This clonotype turned up a few times. TCRdb used MiXCR to reprocess the RT-PCR reads, holding one entry per CDR3 protein. The profile shows 150,000 to 200,000 distinct CDR3 sequences, 20% to 25% of them singletons. J is TRBJ1-3 and V is TRBV12-3 or TRBV12-4; D not resolved. Sequencing was done on a sample of blood, either unsorted or a sorted T cell fraction (not recorded which). The source is a human donor who was either an allogeneic HSCT recipient or a stem cell or donor lymphocyte infusion donor (not recorded which). It is not recorded whose cells these are; they may come from a transplant donor. The CDR3 region has the DNA TGTGCCAGCAGTGCCCGATATTTT. It specifies CASSARYF.